This T cell receptor beta chain appears in the sequencing data of a study of vaccination and CD4 T cells after COVID-19. Researchers used the Oncomine TCR Beta short-read assay to sequence DNA from cultured CD4+ T cells. TCRdb ran MiXCR on the PCR reads and lists one entry per CDR3 protein. The sample lists roughly 20,000 distinct CDR3 sequences, about 40% seen once, with approximately 26% in the top ten. Per germline, CDR1 SGHRS and CDR2 YFSETQ. The CDR3 is 14 residues long. V shed 4 bases and J shed 7 bases, with 17 bases lying between them. The sample's treatment: approximately nine-day PBMC culture with coronavirus spike peptide pools or control peptides (ViraFEST assay). The table lists this clonotype with a few counts. Its cognate antigen is unknown.

This clonotype originated in a human donor who received a COVID-19 vaccine. The starting material was CD4+ T cells from blood, cultured in vitro, obtained before SARS-CoV-2 vaccination. This chain links TRBV5-1 with TRBJ1-2, with D possibly TRBD1 on 5 matching bases. CDR3 amino acids: CASSAIQGTGGYTF. In DNA form, the CDR3 reads TGCGCCAGCAGCGCCATTCAGGGAACCGGTGGCTACACCTTC.